Listed here are 25 T cell receptor beta chains from one sample, sequenced in a study of blood T cell repertoires in COVID-19. Assay used: immunoSEQ multiplex PCR; TCRdb lists only in-frame clones, some missing. The sample yields over 50,000 clones, roughly 84% seen once. The material sequenced was peripheral blood. The receptors shown here come from a man in his 60s with COVID-19, enrolled during active disease.

The chain joins TRBV11-2 to TRBJ2-1; D unresolved. The CDR3 totals 13 residues. Germline assignment: CDR1 SGHAT and CDR2 FQNNGV. Trimming shortened V by 1 base and J by 3 bases, and 4 bases separated the two germline ends. This CDR3 is CASSLGHYNEQFF. The CDR3 DNA follows: TGTGCCAGCAGCTTAGGGCACTACAATGAGCAGTTCTTC.

This clone has a handful of counts. V usage is TRBV7-9 and J usage is TRBJ2-3; D remains unclear. CDR1 SEHNR and CDR2 FQNEAQ come from the germline V gene (reference sequence). The CDR3 is made up of 12 amino acids. V was shortened by 7 bases and J by 6 bases, with 11 bases between the two germline ends. The CDR3 coding sequence is TGTGCCAGCAATCCTGCTAGGGATACGCAGTATTTT. This encodes CASNPARDTQYF. Looking up the rest from reference TRBV7-9 and TRBJ2-3 gives the full variable domain: DTGVSQNPRHKITKRGQNVTFRCDPISEHNRLYWYRQTLGQGPEFLTYFQNEAQLEKSRLLSDRFSAERPKGSFSTLEIQRTEQGDSAMYLCASNPARDTQYFGPGTRLTVL.

The rearrangement links TRBV9 to TRBJ2-7; 10 nucleotides agree with TRBD2. The germline V gene encodes CDR1 SGDLS and CDR2 YYNGEE. Trimming removed 0 bases from V and 3 bases from J; junction bases left unmatched: 3. The CDR3 consists of 15 residues. The CDR3: CASSVELAGIYEQYF. The CDR3 bases are TGTGCCAGCAGCGTAGAACTAGCGGGGATCTACGAGCAGTACTTC. Using reference TRBV9 and TRBJ2-7 for the parts outside the CDR3, the full variable domain is DSGVTQTPKHLITATGQRVTLRCSPRSGDLSVYWYQQSLDQGLQFLIQYYNGEERAKGNILERFSAQQFPDLHSELNLSSLELGDSALYFCASSVELAGIYEQYFGPGTRLTVT.

In its sample, this clone was seen a few times. The rearrangement joins TRBV7-9 to TRBJ2-4, with D perhaps TRBD1 (6 bases). Germline loops: CDR1 SEHNR, CDR2 FQNEAQ (reference sequence). This CDR3 spans 15 amino acids. The V and J ends lost 3 bases and 4 bases respectively, with 13 bases between them. CDR3 protein: CASSFTDRLKNIQYF. CDR3 sequence (DNA): TGTGCCAGCAGCTTTACGGACAGACTTAAAAACATTCAGTACTTC.

In its sample, this clone ranks as medium-sized. The chain employs TRBV18 and TRBJ2-1; 7 nucleotides line up with TRBD2. V lost 6 bases to trimming and J lost 2 bases; unmatched junction nucleotides: 13. The CDR3 runs 17 residues. From germline, CDR1 is KGHSH and CDR2 LQKENI. CDR3 region: CASSPTSGAEAYNEQFF. The CDR3 DNA reads as TGTGCCAGCTCCCCAACAAGCGGGGCTGAAGCCTACAATGAGCAGTTCTTC.

The J gene is TRBJ2-1, the V gene TRBV6-6; weak D call: TRBD2 (6 bases). V was clipped by 7 bases and J by 7 bases, with 20 bases between them. Per the germline V gene, CDR1 is MNHNY and CDR2 is SVGAGI (reference sequence). This CDR3 comprises 15 residues. The CDR3 protein is CASTPRRGYGNEQFF. The CDR3 nucleotides read TGTGCCAGCACCCCACGACGGGGGTATGGAAATGAGCAGTTCTTC.

CDR3 sequence: CASSQAEGIGYGYTF. The CDR3 DNA sequence: TGTGCCAGCAGCCAAGCGGAGGGGATCGGCTATGGCTACACCTTC. The J gene is TRBJ1-2, the V gene TRBV14, with a tentative D call TRBD1 (5 bases). CDR3 length equals 15 residues. The germline CDR1 and CDR2 sequences are SGHDN and FVKESK. Trimming removed 1 base at V and 4 bases at J, with 13 bases between.

The chain carries TRBV13 and TRBJ2-7; 9 bases line up with TRBD1. Germline trimming cut 5 bases from V and 4 bases from J; bases unmatched to any gene: 18. CDR3 length: 18 residues. Germline lookup yields CDR1 PRHDT and CDR2 FYEKMQ (reference sequence). The CDR3 nucleotides are TGTGCCAGCAGCCAAATAGTGGGGACAGGGAGGACAAGTTACGAGCAGTACTTC. Its protein product is CASSQIVGTGRTSYEQYF.

The chain joins TRBV5-1 to TRBJ1-2; no clear D gene. The CDR3 runs 14 residues. Trimming took 6 bases from V and 4 from J, leaving 16 bases between them. CDR1 is SGHRS and CDR2 is YFSETQ in the germline V gene. The CDR3 spells CASTDGSLSYGYTF. The CDR3 DNA follows: TGCGCCAGCACAGACGGGTCACTCTCCTATGGCTACACCTTC.

The chain employs TRBV3-1 (or the pseudogene TRBV3-2) and TRBJ2-1; 11 bases line up with TRBD2. V gave up 3 bases and J gave up 4 bases; unmatched junction bases: 5. The CDR3 loop spans 16 amino acids. Per the germline V gene, CDR1 is LGHDT and CDR2 is YNNKEL (reference sequence). DNA for the CDR3: TGTGCCAGCAGCCATTCGGGACTAGCGGATTACAATGAGCAGTTCTTC. Its protein is CASSHSGLADYNEQFF.

The chain is built from TRBV5-1 and TRBJ1-3; TRBD1 aligns across 9 bases. V trimming: 1 base; J trimming: 0 bases; junction bases outside the gene matches: 8. Germline V gene data show CDR1 as SGHRS and CDR2 as YFSETQ. CDR3 length: 18 residues. The CDR3 DNA reads TGCGCCAGCAGCTTGAATCTGGGACAGGGAAACTCTGGAAACACCATATATTTT. Protein: CASSLNLGQGNSGNTIYF. Full variable domain (missing parts from reference TRBV5-1 and TRBJ1-3): KAGVTQTPRYLIKTRGQQVTLSCSPISGHRSVSWYQQTPGQGLQFLFEYFSETQRNKGNFPGRFSGRQFSNSRSEMNVSTLELGDSALYLCASSLNLGQGNSGNTIYFGEGSWLTVV.

The V gene is TRBV11-2, the J gene TRBJ1-2; D call uncertain. V was pared by 3 bases and J by 3 bases, with 5 bases between. CDR3 length: 12 residues. Germline CDR1 reads SGHAT; CDR2 reads FQNNGV. For the CDR3, the DNA is TGTGCCAGCAGCTTCGCGGACTATGGCTACACCTTC. Its translation: CASSFADYGYTF.

This chain connects TRBV10-3 to TRBJ2-1; 8 bases agree with TRBD1. V lost 8 bases, J lost 6 bases, and 9 bases stayed unmatched. Per germline, CDR1 ENHRY and CDR2 SYGVKD. The CDR3 is made up of 14 amino acids. In DNA, the CDR3 is TGTGCCATCGCCCGGGACAGGATGATCAATGAGCAGTTCTTC. As protein: CAIARDRMINEQFF.

The rearrangement links TRBV28 to TRBJ1-1; tentatively, D is TRBD1 (6 bases). The CDR3 totals 15 residues. The V and J ends lost 6 bases and 7 bases respectively, with 21 bases between them. Per germline, CDR1 MDHEN and CDR2 SYDVKM. The CDR3 region is CASSTQGPGRDEAFF. DNA for the CDR3: TGTGCCAGCAGCACTCAGGGGCCGGGTCGGGATGAAGCTTTCTTT.

There are a few counts of this clone. The gene calls are TRBV2 and TRBJ1-4; D uncertain. CDR3 length equals 15 residues. V gave up 6 bases and J gave up 8 bases, with 19 bases separating them. Germline values: CDR1 SNHLY, CDR2 FYNNEI. The CDR3 here is CASSSDTTLVEKLFF. In nucleotides, the CDR3 is TGTGCCAGCAGCTCAGACACCACCCTCGTGGAAAAACTGTTTTTT.

The V call is TRBV2, the J call TRBJ2-7, with D unclear. Germline-derived CDR1 and CDR2 are SNHLY and FYNNEI. The CDR3 totals 13 residues. V lost 7 bases and J lost 6, with 16 bases in between. The CDR3 reads CASNRVLNFEQYF. The CDR3 region has the DNA TGTGCCAGCAATCGGGTATTGAACTTCGAGCAGTACTTC.

V gene TRBV27 combines with J gene TRBJ1-2; D might be TRBD1 (6 bases). The CDR3 sequence is 13 residues long. The V end lost 4 bases, the J end lost 8 bases, and 14 bases lay between the germline ends. CDR1 and CDR2 from the germline V gene are MNHEY and SMNVEV (reference sequence). CDR3 residues: CASSSGTLAGYTF. The CDR3 nucleotides read TGTGCCAGCAGTTCCGGGACACTCGCGGGCTACACCTTC.

The CDR3 here is CASSLSSIREQYF. The CDR3 nucleotides read TGTGCCAGCAGCTTATCTAGCATCCGCGAGCAGTACTTC. The chain has TRBV5-5 and TRBJ2-7; D may be TRBD2 (5 bases). The germline gives CDR1 SGHKS, CDR2 YYEKEE (reference sequence). V shed 2 bases and J shed 6 bases, with 12 bases lying between them. This CDR3 has 13 residues.

The J gene is TRBJ1-2, the V gene TRBV5-1, with D perhaps TRBD1 (6 bases). The CDR3 loop spans 12 amino acids. Trimming stripped 2 bases from V and 8 bases from J, with 10 bases between. Germline CDR1 is SGHRS and CDR2 is YFSETQ. The DNA for the CDR3 is TGCGCCAGCAGCTTCCAGGGGAGCGGCTACACCTTC. This sequence encodes CASSFQGSGYTF.

The chain is built from TRBV24-1 and TRBJ1-2; D possibly corresponds to TRBD1 (6 bases). This CDR3 is 12 amino acids long. Trimming pared 9 bases from V and 1 base from J, leaving 8 bases between. In germline, CDR1 is KGHDR, CDR2 SFDVKD. CDR3 region: CATRDNNYGYTF. The CDR3 DNA reads as TGTGCCACCCGGGACAATAACTATGGCTACACCTTC.

This sequence joins TRBV2 and TRBJ1-5; TRBD1 is a possible D gene (6 bases). Deletions cut 6 bases from V and 0 bases from J, with 12 bases between. This CDR3 has 15 residues. Germline CDR1 is SNHLY and CDR2 is FYNNEI. DNA of the CDR3: TGTGCCAGCAGAGAACAGGGCACTAGCAATCAGCCCCAGCATTTT. Translated: CASREQGTSNQPQHF.

The genes are TRBV2 and TRBJ2-3; 15 bases fit TRBD2. The trim removed 6 bases at V and 1 base at J, leaving 5 bases unmatched. Germline CDR1 is SNHLY and CDR2 is FYNNEI. The CDR3 totals 17 residues. CDR3 protein: CASRRWTSGRGTDTQYF. The CDR3 DNA reads as TGTGCCAGCAGGCGGTGGACTAGCGGGAGGGGCACAGATACGCAGTATTTT. The complete variable domain, with remaining parts taken from reference TRBV2 and TRBJ2-3, reads EPEVTQTPSHQVTQMGQEVILRCVPISNHLYFYWYRQILGQKVEFLVSFYNNEISEKSEIFDDQFSVERPDGSNFTLKIRSTKLEDSAMYFCASRRWTSGRGTDTQYFGPGTRLTVL.

This chain joins TRBV12-5 and TRBJ1-4; D call uncertain. Trimming took off 4 bases at V and 8 bases at J, with 11 bases between the two ends. This CDR3 contains 13 residues. Germline assignment: CDR1 LGHNT and CDR2 FRNRAP. This CDR3 reads CASGSSRGEKLFF. CDR3 DNA: TGTGCTAGTGGTTCGTCAAGAGGGGAAAAACTGTTTTTT.

The chain employs TRBV9 and TRBJ2-7; D is perhaps TRBD2 (6 bases). CDR1 SGDLS and CDR2 YYNGEE come from the germline V gene. Trimming took off 4 bases at V and 2 bases at J, with 13 bases between the two ends. CDR3 length equals 14 residues. CDR3 sequence: CASSSSGGTYEQYF. The CDR3, as DNA: TGTGCCAGCAGCTCCTCAGGAGGGACCTACGAGCAGTACTTC.

This chain connects TRBV27 to TRBJ2-2; 9 bases align to TRBD2. From germline, CDR1 is MNHEY and CDR2 SMNVEV (reference sequence). The CDR3 is made up of 17 amino acids. The junction had 9 bases not matched to a gene; V was cut back by 2 bases and J by 5 bases. The CDR3 DNA is TGTGCCAGCAGTTTAATCCTTAGCGGGAGTGGGACCGGGGAGCTGTTTTTT. Translated, it gives CASSLILSGSGTGELFF.